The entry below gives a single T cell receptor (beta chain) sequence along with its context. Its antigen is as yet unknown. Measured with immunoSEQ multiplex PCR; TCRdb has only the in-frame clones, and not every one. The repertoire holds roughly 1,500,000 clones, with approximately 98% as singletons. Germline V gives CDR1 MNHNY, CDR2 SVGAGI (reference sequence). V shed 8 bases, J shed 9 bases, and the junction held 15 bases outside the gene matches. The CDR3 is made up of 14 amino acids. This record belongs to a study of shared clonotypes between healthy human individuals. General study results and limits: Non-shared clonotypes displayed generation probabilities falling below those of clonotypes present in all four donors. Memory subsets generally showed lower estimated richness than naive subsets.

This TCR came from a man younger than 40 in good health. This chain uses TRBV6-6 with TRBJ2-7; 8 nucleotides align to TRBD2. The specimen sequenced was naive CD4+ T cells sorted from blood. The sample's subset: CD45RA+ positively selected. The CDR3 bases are TGTGCCAGCGACGTGACTAGCGTCGTTACAGGGCAGTACTTC. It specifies CASDVTSVVTGQYF.